The 18 T cell receptor beta chains listed next were all sequenced from one sample in a study of control samples from healthy donors and cancer patients. The repertoire was sequenced with immunoSEQ multiplex PCR; TCRdb's copy has only in-frame clones and lacks some. The table includes just over 150,000 clones, over 85% detected once. Sequenced input: blood. These receptors all stem from a young man in good health.

The V and J genes are TRBV6-5 and TRBJ2-5, with a possible D match to TRBD2 (6 bases). The CDR3 runs to 14 residues. Germline-derived CDR1 and CDR2 are MNHEY and SVGAGI. The V gene lost 5 bases and the J gene lost 5 bases, with 15 bases spanning the gap. CDR3 protein: CASSPLGGLETQYF. The CDR3 DNA is TGTGCCAGCAGTCCTCTGGGGGGTTTGGAGACCCAGTACTTC.

This clone was counted only a few times. V and J are TRBV2 and TRBJ1-6; D call uncertain. Per the germline V gene, CDR1 is SNHLY and CDR2 is FYNNEI. V lost 4 bases and J lost 9, with 7 bases in between. The CDR3 extends over 12 amino acids. The CDR3 loop reads CASSGTASPLHF. Written as DNA, the CDR3 is TGTGCCAGCAGTGGGACCGCTTCACCCCTCCACTTT. Together with reference TRBV2 and TRBJ1-6, the CDR3 gives the full variable domain: EPEVTQTPSHQVTQMGQEVILRCVPISNHLYFYWYRQILGQKVEFLVSFYNNEISEKSEIFDDQFSVERPDGSNFTLKIRSTKLEDSAMYFCASSGTASPLHFGNGTRLTVT.

The V gene is TRBV5-1, the J gene TRBJ1-5; D is unresolved. The CDR3 has 15 amino acids. CDR1 is SGHRS and CDR2 is YFSETQ in the germline V gene. The ends were cut back, 0 bases at V and 5 bases at J, with 12 bases in the middle. Here the CDR3 DNA reads TGCGCCAGCAGCTTGGGAACAGCGACCCATCAGCCCCAGCATTTT. Its protein product is CASSLGTATHQPQHF.

DNA for the CDR3: TGTGCCAGCACCGGTACAGGTGGCGGAGTCAATGAGCAGTTCTTC. Its translation is CASTGTGGGVNEQFF. The rearrangement uses TRBV7-2 and TRBJ2-1; D might be TRBD1 (5 bases). Between the trimmed V and J ends, which lost 7 bases and 6 bases, there was a span of 19 bases. Germline lookup yields CDR1 SGHTA and CDR2 FQGNSA. There are 15 residues in the CDR3.

This chain joins TRBV19 and TRBJ2-6; 7 nucleotides align to TRBD1. V trimming: 6 bases; J trimming: 4 bases; junction bases outside the gene matches: 6. The CDR3 totals 15 residues. Per the germline V gene, CDR1 is LNHDA and CDR2 is SQIVND (reference sequence). As DNA, the CDR3 is TGTGCCAGTAGAGGGGGCGCCGCCGGGGCCAACGTCCTGACTTTC. It yields the protein CASRGGAAGANVLTF.

This chain connects TRBV11-1 to TRBJ1-2, with 7 bases lining up with TRBD1. Trimming cost V 5 bases and J 3 bases; bases outside gene matches: 9. Germline CDR1 is SGHAT and CDR2 is FQDESV (reference sequence). The CDR3 is 15 residues long. The CDR3 region has the DNA TGTGCCAGCAGCCCGCAGGGGGTATGGGACTATGGCTACACCTTC. Amino acids: CASSPQGVWDYGYTF.

The chain uses TRBV5-1 and TRBJ2-7, with 8 bases that match TRBD1. Germline lookup yields CDR1 SGHRS and CDR2 YFSETQ. Trimming cost V 2 bases and J 9 bases; bases outside gene matches: 10. This CDR3 is built from 14 residues. The CDR3 reads CASSLGQGALGQYF. In DNA, the CDR3 is TGCGCCAGCAGCTTAGGACAGGGCGCCCTCGGGCAGTACTTC.

The chain combines TRBV5-5 with TRBJ1-5; TRBD1 aligns across 7 bases. J was trimmed by 0 bases and V by 2 bases; bases with no gene match: 8. Germline loops: CDR1 SGHKS, CDR2 YYEKEE (reference sequence). The CDR3 runs 17 residues. The CDR3: CASSLGPGQDSNQPQHF. Here the CDR3 DNA reads TGTGCCAGCAGCTTAGGCCCCGGACAGGATAGCAATCAGCCCCAGCATTTT.

In its sample, this clone was seen once. The chain employs TRBV7-9 and TRBJ1-1; TRBD1 matches at 7 bases. This CDR3 spans 12 amino acids. Germline loops: CDR1 SEHNR, CDR2 FQNEAQ (reference sequence). Trimming removed 4 bases from V and 10 bases from J; junction bases left unmatched: 6. CDR3 sequence reads: CASSSEQGLAFF. For the CDR3, the DNA is TGTGCCAGCAGCTCTGAACAGGGGTTAGCTTTCTTT.

In this sample, this clone turned up once. CDR3 bases: TGTGCCAGCAGTGAAAGGCCCTTGGGGGGCGAGACCCAGTACTTC. This codes for CASSERPLGGETQYF. The chain is built from TRBV6-1 and TRBJ2-5; D possibly uses TRBD1 or TRBD2 (6 bases each). The V gene's germline CDR1 is MNHNS and CDR2 SASEGT. The V gene lost 2 bases and the J gene lost 5 bases, with 15 bases spanning the gap. CDR3 size: 15 residues.

The genes are TRBV2 and TRBJ2-1; D not resolved. In germline, CDR1 is SNHLY, CDR2 FYNNEI. CDR3 length equals 14 residues. The V gene lost 4 bases and the J gene lost 6 bases, with 13 bases spanning the gap. CDR3 sequence (DNA): TGTGCCAGCAGTGTGATACGAGGACCCAATGAGCAGTTCTTC. Amino acid sequence: CASSVIRGPNEQFF.

V is TRBV7-2 and J is TRBJ1-2; 8 positions agree with TRBD1. Germline CDR1 is SGHTA and CDR2 is FQGNSA. The CDR3 sequence is 13 residues long. Trimming took 5 bases from V and 8 from J; bases not matched to a gene: 7. The CDR3 sequence: CASSQQGARGYTF. The CDR3 nucleotides are TGTGCCAGCAGCCAGCAGGGGGCGAGGGGCTACACCTTC.

The V and J genes are TRBV5-1 and TRBJ1-3, with D possibly TRBD1 on 5 matching bases. The V and J ends lost 4 bases and 1 base respectively, with 9 bases between them. Germline values: CDR1 SGHRS, CDR2 YFSETQ. This CDR3 is built from 14 residues. The CDR3 DNA follows: TGCGCCAGCAGCCCAGGGCCATCTGGAAACACCATATATTTT. As protein: CASSPGPSGNTIYF.

This clone was found once. The rearrangement joins TRBV27 to TRBJ1-2; no definite D call. The V and J ends lost 3 bases and 4 bases respectively, with 9 bases between them. Germline loops: CDR1 MNHEY, CDR2 SMNVEV (reference sequence). The CDR3 consists of 13 residues. CDR3 sequence reads: CASSLNGVYGYTF. The CDR3, as DNA: TGTGCCAGCAGTTTGAATGGAGTCTATGGCTACACCTTC.

This clone was seen ten or more times. The gene calls are TRBV19 and TRBJ1-1; 7 nucleotides align to TRBD1. Germline V lookup: CDR1 LNHDA, CDR2 SQIVND (reference sequence). This CDR3 is 15 amino acids long. J gave up 4 bases and V 6 bases, and 11 bases lay outside the gene matches. The CDR3 DNA is TGTGCCAGTAGCCCAACAGGGGTCGGGGGCACTGAAGCTTTCTTT. Translated: CASSPTGVGGTEAFF. Combining the CDR3 with reference TRBV19 and TRBJ1-1 gives the whole variable domain DGGITQSPKYLFRKEGQNVTLSCEQNLNHDAMYWYRQDPGQGLRLIYYSQIVNDFQKGDIAEGYSVSREKKESFPLTVTSAQKNPTAFYLCASSPTGVGGTEAFFGQGTRLTVV.

The rearrangement uses TRBV7-9 and TRBJ1-2; 10 bases line up with TRBD1. J lost 5 bases, V lost 4 bases, and 7 bases had no gene match. Germline CDR1 and CDR2: SEHNR and FQNEAQ (reference sequence). This CDR3 spans 15 amino acids. In DNA form, the CDR3 reads TGTGCCAGCAGCTCAGACAGGGGGCGCTGGTATGGCTACACCTTC. Translating gives CASSSDRGRWYGYTF.

This clone was observed once. V usage is TRBV7-9 and J usage is TRBJ1-3, with no clear D. Germline CDR1 reads SEHNR; CDR2 reads FQNEAQ (reference sequence). Trimming removed 5 bases from V and 0 bases from J, with 11 bases in between. The CDR3 totals 15 residues. The CDR3 spells CASSGGRLSGNTIYF. In DNA, the CDR3 is TGTGCCAGCAGCGGTGGACGGCTCTCTGGAAACACCATATATTTT. The full variable domain, completed using reference TRBV7-9 and TRBJ1-3, is DTGVSQNPRHKITKRGQNVTFRCDPISEHNRLYWYRQTLGQGPEFLTYFQNEAQLEKSRLLSDRFSAERPKGSFSTLEIQRTEQGDSAMYLCASSGGRLSGNTIYFGEGSWLTVV.

The chain couples TRBV5-1 to TRBJ1-2; D might be TRBD1 (5 bases). The V end was cut by 3 bases, the J end by 3 bases, with 21 bases between. The length of the CDR3 is 17 residues. Per germline, CDR1 SGHRS and CDR2 YFSETQ. CDR3 nucleotide sequence: TGCGCCAGCAGCTCGGCCCCCGGGGGAGAGATCTACTATGGCTACACCTTC. Translated: CASSSAPGGEIYYGYTF. Looking up the rest from reference TRBV5-1 and TRBJ1-2 gives the full variable domain: KAGVTQTPRYLIKTRGQQVTLSCSPISGHRSVSWYQQTPGQGLQFLFEYFSETQRNKGNFPGRFSGRQFSNSRSEMNVSTLELGDSALYLCASSSAPGGEIYYGYTFGSGTRLTVV.